The rows below give T cell receptor beta chains drawn from one sample of a study of blood T cell repertoires in COVID-19. TCRdb's copy holds only in-frame clones and misses some; the assay was immunoSEQ multiplex PCR. The sample consists of 87,000 or so clones, around nine tenths of them appearing once. Sequencing used peripheral blood. These receptors were taken from a woman older than 75 with acute or convalescent COVID-19. The CDR3 runs from the conserved cysteine through the conserved F or W. The D gene is left open where the match is weak. Rows may omit the clone size; those that give it use once, few, many or a size class.

CDR3nt | CDR3aa | v_gene | d_gene | j_gene | abundance
TGTGCCTGGGGGGCCAGGGCTGGCGAGCAGTACTTC | CAWGARAGEQYF | TRBV30 | . | TRBJ2-7 | .
TGCGCACCGCTGGAGAGCATGGTCTACGAGCAGTACTTC | CAPLESMVYEQYF | TRBV4-1 | . | TRBJ2-7 | .
TGTGCCAGCAGCTTACTCGGGGGAGAGACCCAGTACTTC | CASSLLGGETQYF | TRBV7-3 | . | TRBJ2-5 | .
TGTGCCAGCAGCGCCCGGACACCTCTTTTGAACACTGAAGCTTTCTTT | CASSARTPLLNTEAFF | TRBV7-8 | . | TRBJ1-1 | .
TGTGCCATCACGACGGGACAGCTTAGCACAGATACGCAGTATTTT | CAITTGQLSTDTQYF | TRBV10-3 | TRBD1 | TRBJ2-3 | .
TGTGCCAGCAGCAAAAGGGGACTCCGAAGGGAGTACGAGCAGTACTTC | CASSKRGLRREYEQYF | TRBV21-1 | . | TRBJ2-7 | .
TGTGCCAGCAGTAGTCTAGGGGCAAATTATGGCTACACCTTC | CASSSLGANYGYTF | TRBV27 | . | TRBJ1-2 | .
TGTGCCTGGAGTACAAGGGGGTATGGCTACACCTTC | CAWSTRGYGYTF | TRBV30 | . | TRBJ1-2 | .
TGTGCCAGCAGACCCTTCGGGGGTCGGGGCGCTGAAGCTTTCTTT | CASRPFGGRGAEAFF | TRBV3-1/TRBV3-2 | . | TRBJ1-1 | .
TGTGCCAGCAGCCCCCGTACGGGACAGGGTATAACTTTCTTT | CASSPRTGQGITFF | TRBV7-2 | TRBD1 | TRBJ1-1 | .
TGCGCCAGCAGCCCCGCCCTAGCGGGGATATACGAGCAGTACTTC | CASSPALAGIYEQYF | TRBV5-1 | TRBD2 | TRBJ2-7 | .
TGTGCCAGCAGCCAGAGACTATGGACAGGGGGGATGAACACTGAAGCTTTCTTT | CASSQRLWTGGMNTEAFF | TRBV14 | TRBD1 | TRBJ1-1 | .
TGTGCCAGCAGTGCCGCGGACAGGGTAAATGAAAAACTGTTTTTT | CASSAADRVNEKLFF | TRBV25-1 | TRBD1 | TRBJ1-4 | .
TGCGCCAGCAGCGCCCGACAGGGCGGAGGGGGGTTTTACAATGAGCAGTTCTTC | CASSARQGGGGFYNEQFF | TRBV5-1 | . | TRBJ2-1 | few
TGTGCCAGCAGCTTTAGCGGGGGGAAGGATACGCAGTATTTT | CASSFSGGKDTQYF | TRBV7-2 | TRBD2 | TRBJ2-3 | .
TGTGCCAGCAGCTCCACCGACAGCTACGAGCAGTACTTC | CASSSTDSYEQYF | TRBV7-6 | . | TRBJ2-7 | .
TGCGCCAGCAGCTTGGTGGGGACAGCTAGCACAGATACGCAGTATTTT | CASSLVGTASTDTQYF | TRBV5-1 | TRBD1 | TRBJ2-3 | .
TGTGCTAGTGCCCCCGGACAGGCGTCTGAAGCTTTCTTT | CASAPGQASEAFF | TRBV12-5 | TRBD1 | TRBJ1-1 | .
TGCGCCAGCAGGGCGGGACTCCCAGGAGAGACCCAGTACTTC | CASRAGLPGETQYF | TRBV5-1 | . | TRBJ2-5 | .
TGTGCCAGCAGAATCCGGGCGGGTACCCATACCCTCCACTTT | CASRIRAGTHTLHF | TRBV27 | . | TRBJ1-6 | .
TGTGCCAGTAGGAGTTTCGGGACTAGCGGCTCCTACGAGCAGTACTTC | CASRSFGTSGSYEQYF | TRBV19 | TRBD2 | TRBJ2-7 | few
TGTGCCAGCAGCCGATCCGGGACAGGTTACCTCTTC | CASSRSGTGYLF | TRBV6-5 | TRBD1 | TRBJ2-7 | .
TGTGCCACACAGGGGAATTTCTACGAGCAGTACTTC | CATQGNFYEQYF | TRBV19 | TRBD1 | TRBJ2-7 | .
TGTGCCAGTAGTATTTTCGGTTTCCGAGCGGGAGTCTTCAATGAGCAGTTCTTC | CASSIFGFRAGVFNEQFF | TRBV19 | TRBD2 | TRBJ2-1 | .
TGTGCCAGCTCACCATATCCGAGCGGGACCACAGATACGCAGTATTTT | CASSPYPSGTTDTQYF | TRBV18 | TRBD2 | TRBJ2-3 | .
TGCAGTGCTAGTAACAGGGAGGGCACCGGGGAGCTGTTTTTT | CSASNREGTGELFF | TRBV20-1 | . | TRBJ2-2 | once
TGCGCCAGCAGCTTGGCAGGGGGGTTGATGGACACCATATATTTT | CASSLAGGLMDTIYF | TRBV5-1 | TRBD1 | TRBJ1-3 | .
TGCGCCAGCAGTGAGTCGTTTTCCGGACAGGGGTTCAATACGCAGTATTTT | CASSESFSGQGFNTQYF | TRBV10-1 | TRBD1 | TRBJ2-3 | .
TGTGCCAGCAGCCAAGAAAGGACAGGGGCATACAATGAGCAGTTCTTC | CASSQERTGAYNEQFF | TRBV14 | TRBD1 | TRBJ2-1 | .
TGCGCCAGCCGGCCCGGGGGAGGTACGCAGTATTTT | CASRPGGGTQYF | TRBV5-1 | . | TRBJ2-3 | .
TGTGCCAGCTCACCAGGGCTAGCGGGGATCCCCGAGCAGTACTTC | CASSPGLAGIPEQYF | TRBV18 | TRBD2 | TRBJ2-7 | once
TGTGCCAGCAGTTCCGTCGCGGAGGTCCTTTATGGCTACACCTTC | CASSSVAEVLYGYTF | TRBV6-6 | . | TRBJ1-2 | .
TGTGCCATCCGCCCGCGGGAAGTCAATGAGCAGTTCTTC | CAIRPREVNEQFF | TRBV7-8 | . | TRBJ2-1 | .
TGTGCCAGCAGCTTTACTGGACAGTACGAGCAGTACTTC | CASSFTGQYEQYF | TRBV5-6 | . | TRBJ2-7 | .
TGTGCCAGTGGGGCGGGGGATTCAAACTATGGCTACACCTTC | CASGAGDSNYGYTF | TRBV19 | . | TRBJ1-2 | .
TGTGCCAGCAGCCCCCCTCTAAAGTCCTACAATGAGCAGTTCTTC | CASSPPLKSYNEQFF | TRBV5-4 | . | TRBJ2-1 | once
TGTGCCAGCAGCTTAGAGGGCAACTCTCAAAACATTCAGTACTTC | CASSLEGNSQNIQYF | TRBV7-3 | . | TRBJ2-4 | few
TGTGCCTGGGTCTCCGGGACTTATAATGAGCAGTTCTTC | CAWVSGTYNEQFF | TRBV30 | . | TRBJ2-1 | few
TGTGCCAGCAGCCGAGACGACAGGTCGAATTCACCCCTCCACTTT | CASSRDDRSNSPLHF | TRBV7-8 | . | TRBJ1-6 | once
TGTGCCAGCAGACCCCCGACAGGGAAGTCTGGAAACACCATATATTTT | CASRPPTGKSGNTIYF | TRBV6-6 | TRBD1 | TRBJ1-3 | .
TGTGCCAGCAGCCTCGGGACAGGCTACGAGCAGTACTTC | CASSLGTGYEQYF | TRBV6-5 | TRBD1 | TRBJ2-7 | few
TGTGCCAGCGGGGGGGAGACCCAGTACTTC | CASGGETQYF | TRBV7-9 | . | TRBJ2-5 | .
TGTGCCAGCAGCGTAGTGGGTAGCGGGGAGACCCAGTACTTC | CASSVVGSGETQYF | TRBV9 | TRBD2 | TRBJ2-5 | few
TGTGCCAGCAGTTATCCTACCCCTAATTCACCCCTCCACTTT | CASSYPTPNSPLHF | TRBV6-2/TRBV6-3 | . | TRBJ1-6 | .